This T cell receptor beta chain came from a study of T cell responses to AZD1222 COVID-19 vaccine. The study's findings and limits: Spike-specific TCR repertoires showed rising breadth and depth after two AZD1222 doses. White British people made up most donors, females outnumbered males, and clonal diversity was possibly underestimated.

Unmatched junction bases numbered 4, after V lost 0 bases and J lost 5 bases. Germline loops: CDR1 SGHVS, CDR2 FQNEAQ. CDR3 length: 16 amino acids. The table came from immunoSEQ multiplex PCR; TCRdb's copy has only in-frame clones and leaves some out. The data show roughly 120,000 clones, approximately 90% seen once. Concerning this clone itself: Antigen specificity is unknown.

This sequence joins TRBV7-8 and TRBJ2-3; 11 positions agree with TRBD2. The receptor was derived from an adult in good health. This material consisted of peripheral blood, taken on day 0 of AZD1222 vaccination. In nucleotides, the CDR3 is TGTGCCAGCAGCTTAGCGGGTAGCGGGAGGGGAGATACGCAGTATTTT. Its translation is CASSLAGSGRGDTQYF. Looking up the rest from reference TRBV7-8 and TRBJ2-3 gives the full variable domain: GAGVSQSPRYKVAKRGQDVALRCDPISGHVSLFWYQQALGQGPEFLTYFQNEAQLDKSGLPSDRFFAERPEGSVSTLKIQRTQQEDSAVYLCASSLAGSGRGDTQYFGPGTRLTVL.